The present T cell receptor (beta chain) was sequenced within a study of cytomegalovirus exposure and HLA in healthy donors. Points from the study as a whole: Later on, analysis showed that most CMV-associated TCR beta chains appeared to be HLA-restricted. Further analysis was carried out later, and it showed several of the most significant clusters appearing linked to common viral pathogens.

As to this clone: As yet, its antigen is unknown.

Per the germline V gene, CDR1 is SGHDN and CDR2 is FVKESK. V shed 2 bases, J shed 2 bases, and the junction held 6 bases outside the gene matches. The CDR3 loop spans 15 amino acids. The primer mix had 60 Vbeta and 13 Jbeta primers. Clones were sequenced by immunoSEQ multiplex PCR, and TCRdb holds only the in-frame ones, with some missing. The table includes over 150,000 clones, roughly 87% detected once. V is TRBV14 and J is TRBJ2-7; the match to TRBD2 covers 7 bases. What was sequenced was PBMCs. The TCR originated in a woman aged 25-40 years in good health and CMV-seronegative. The CDR3 nucleotides are TGTGCCAGCAGCCAAACGGGACTAAAGGCCTACGAGCAGTACTTC. This codes for CASSQTGLKAYEQYF.